This T cell receptor beta chain was sequenced in a study of cytomegalovirus exposure and HLA in healthy donors. Whole-study findings and limits: The tendency of first-cohort TCR clusters to co-occur in the approximately 110 validation repertoires was the finding of a later analysis. Rarity characterized most TCR sequences, yet some public TCRs appeared in many donors.

CDR1 and CDR2 (germline): LGHNA, YNFKEQ. This CDR3 is built from 17 residues. The J segment lost 4 bases and the V segment lost 2 bases, leaving 8 bases of the junction unmatched. This table comes from immunoSEQ multiplex PCR, and its TCRdb copy is limited to in-frame clones, with some not included. Found here are 150,000 to 200,000 clones, around nine tenths of them singletons; the top ten hold 1.4%. As concerns this clone: Its antigen is not identified.

This chain links TRBV4-2 with TRBJ2-3, with TRBD2 matching over 11 bases. This clonotype originated in a woman aged 30 to 39 in good health and CMV-seronegative. Sequences were obtained from PBMCs. CDR3 region: CASSQSATSGAADTQYF. The CDR3 DNA is TGTGCCAGCAGCCAAAGTGCGACTAGCGGGGCGGCAGATACGCAGTATTTT.